Shown below are 15 T cell receptor beta chains from a single sample sequenced in a study of response to subunit inactivated influenza vaccine. A single record per CDR3 protein comes from TCRdb applying MiXCR to the RT-PCR reads. Here the sample spans about 570,000 distinct CDR3 sequences, over 9% being singletons. This sample also appeared in a second study, on T cells expressing NK-cell markers. In that study: For TCR beta, cDNA was produced by 5'RACE template switching with UMIs.

The sample in question was PBMCs from blood, obtained on the day of vaccination. These receptors were collected from a man aged 50 or older who received an inactivated influenza vaccine.

This chain connects TRBV2 to TRBJ2-2; 9 positions agree with TRBD1. CDR1 is SNHLY, CDR2 FYNNEI, per germline. The CDR3 totals 14 residues. With 8 bases clipped from V and 5 bases from J, the junction kept 6 bases outside the gene matches. The CDR3 protein is CASGDRVGTGELFF. Here the CDR3 DNA reads TGTGCCAGCGGGGACAGGGTGGGGACCGGGGAGCTGTTTTTT.

The sample holds a few counts of this clonotype. V usage is TRBV20-1 and J usage is TRBJ2-1; 9 bases are shared with TRBD2. The germline V gene has CDR1 DFQATT and CDR2 SNEGSKA (reference sequence). The V gene end was trimmed by 2 bases and the J gene end by 1 base; junction bases not matched to a gene: 9. The CDR3 loop spans 17 amino acids. The CDR3 protein is CSARNSGGHTSYNEQFF. For the CDR3, the DNA is TGCAGTGCTAGAAACAGCGGGGGGCATACATCCTACAATGAGCAGTTCTTC.

The CDR3 nucleotides are TGTGCCAGCAGCCGTCAACCGGGACTAGCGGGAGGGCTTCCAAGCTCCTACAATGAGCAGTTCTTC. Amino acid sequence: CASSRQPGLAGGLPSSYNEQFF. This rearrangement joins TRBV25-1 to TRBJ2-1; 16 nucleotides align to TRBD2. The germline CDR1 and CDR2 sequences are MGHDK and SYGVNS. The V gene end was trimmed by 6 bases and the J gene end by 0 bases; junction bases not matched to a gene: 17. This CDR3 comprises 22 residues.

The table lists this clonotype with a few counts. J is TRBJ2-1 and V is TRBV24-1; D may be TRBD1 (6 bases). The CDR3 has 15 amino acids. V was trimmed by 2 bases and J by 6 bases, leaving 13 bases between them. Germline V gene sequence: CDR1 KGHDR, CDR2 SFDVKD. The CDR3 bases are TGTGCCACCAGTGATTCCAGGGGTTCGGGCAATGAGCAGTTCTTC. Protein product: CATSDSRGSGNEQFF.

This clonotype has a count of ten or more. The chain is built from TRBV29-1 and TRBJ2-7; D ambiguous. V was pared by 6 bases and J by 6 bases, with 12 bases between. The length of the CDR3 is 11 residues. CDR1 is SQVTM, CDR2 ANQGSEA, per germline. The DNA for the CDR3 is TGCAGCGTGGATTATGAGTTCGAGCAGTACTTC. It encodes CSVDYEFEQYF.

The table lists this clonotype with a few counts. The chain has TRBV4-1 and TRBJ2-3; 9 bases agree with TRBD1. V lost 3 bases and J lost 2; bases outside the gene matches: 6. Per the germline V gene, CDR1 is MGHRA and CDR2 is YSYEKL. The length of the CDR3 is 16 residues. For the CDR3, the DNA is TGCGCCAGCAGCCAGCTCGACAGGGGGGCCACAGATACGCAGTATTTT. Protein sequence: CASSQLDRGATDTQYF.

This clonotype was picked up a small number of times. In DNA form, the CDR3 reads TGTGCCATCAGTGAGGCAGCGGACAGCTCCTACGAGCAGTACTTC. This sequence encodes CAISEAADSSYEQYF. The V call is TRBV10-3, the J call TRBJ2-7; D perhaps matches TRBD1 (6 bases). CDR3 length equals 15 residues. The germline V and J ends were trimmed by 2 bases and 0 bases, with 11 bases remaining between them. The germline gives CDR1 ENHRY, CDR2 SYGVKD.

The chain joins TRBV4-2 to TRBJ2-7; 13 positions agree with TRBD2. The length of the CDR3 is 16 residues. Trimming removed 4 bases from V and 1 base from J; junction bases left unmatched: 4. Germline CDR1 reads LGHNA; CDR2 reads YNFKEQ. The DNA for the CDR3 is TGTGCCAGCAGCCCGGGACTAGCGGGGATATCCTACGAGCAGTACTTC. Translating gives CASSPGLAGISYEQYF.

The chain is built from TRBV6-5 and TRBJ2-7; D is unresolved. The germline V gene has CDR1 MNHEY and CDR2 SVGAGI. The CDR3 is 14 residues long. V shed 2 bases and J shed 3 bases, with 11 bases lying between them. CDR3 sequence reads: CASSYLGPNYEQYF. For the CDR3, the DNA is TGTGCCAGCAGTTACCTAGGCCCAAACTACGAGCAGTACTTC.

V usage is TRBV11-2 and J usage is TRBJ2-3; 8 bases fit TRBD2. This CDR3 region has 16 residues. Trimming at V came to 5 bases and at J to 6 bases, leaving 13 bases not matched to a gene. Germline CDR1 reads SGHAT; CDR2 reads FQNNGV. CDR3 nucleotide sequence: TGTGCCAGCAGCCTACGTAGCGGGATGGAGGATGATACGCAGTATTTT. Translated: CASSLRSGMEDDTQYF.

As for this clonotype: This clone may be a read error of a much larger clone one base away. CDR3 sequence reads: CASSRDRDRSYGYTF. In DNA form, the CDR3 reads TGTGCCAGCAGCAGAGACCGGGACAGGAGCTATGGCTACACCTTC. The V gene is TRBV7-9, the J gene TRBJ1-2; TRBD1 matches 8 bases. CDR3 length: 15 residues. Looked up from germline, CDR1 is SEHNR and CDR2 is FQNEAQ (reference sequence). J lost 4 bases, V lost 5 bases, and 9 bases had no gene match.

This clonotype appeared a few times. The genes are TRBV9 and TRBJ1-6; 9 bases are a match to TRBD1. This CDR3 has 17 residues. CDR1 and CDR2 (germline): SGDLS, YYNGEE. The V gene end was trimmed by 4 bases and the J gene end by 7 bases; junction bases not matched to a gene: 12. The CDR3 loop is CASSRKPGQGSNSPLHF. The CDR3 region has the DNA TGTGCCAGCAGCCGTAAACCGGGACAGGGCTCCAATTCACCCCTCCACTTT.

This clonotype was observed a handful of times. The J gene is TRBJ2-1, the V gene TRBV9; D is perhaps TRBD2 (5 bases). This CDR3 contains 13 residues. CDR1 and CDR2 from the germline V gene are SGDLS and YYNGEE. Trimming cost V 4 bases and J 6 bases, with 11 bases left between them. The CDR3 DNA reads as TGTGCCAGCAGCAAAGGACTTTTCAATGAGCAGTTCTTC. This gives the protein CASSKGLFNEQFF. The whole variable domain, remainder taken from reference TRBV9 and TRBJ2-1, is DSGVTQTPKHLITATGQRVTLRCSPRSGDLSVYWYQQSLDQGLQFLIQYYNGEERAKGNILERFSAQQFPDLHSELNLSSLELGDSALYFCASSKGLFNEQFFGPGTRLTVL.

There are a few counts of this clonotype. The chain couples TRBV6-2 or TRBV6-3 to TRBJ2-7; no clear D gene. Germline-derived CDR1 and CDR2 are MNHEY and SVGEGT. The CDR3 extends over 13 amino acids. Trimming cost V 2 bases and J 6 bases, with 11 bases left between them. The CDR3 loop is CASSYQSVGEQYF. Here the CDR3 DNA reads TGTGCCAGCAGTTACCAATCGGTAGGCGAGCAGTACTTC.

The chain is built from TRBV6-2 or TRBV6-3 and TRBJ2-3; D is perhaps TRBD1 or TRBD2 (5 bases each). V was trimmed by 6 bases and J by 4 bases, leaving 23 bases between them. CDR3 size: 17 residues. Germline V gene sequence: CDR1 MNHEY, CDR2 SVGEGT. The CDR3 DNA sequence: TGTGCCAGCAGGAGAAAATGGGACGCCAGAGGGGCAGATACGCAGTATTTT. Translated, it gives CASRRKWDARGADTQYF.